These 20 T cell receptor beta chains share one sample of origin, sequenced in a study of blood T cell repertoires in COVID-19. TCRdb keeps only in-frame clones here, not all; method: immunoSEQ multiplex PCR. The data hold 98,000 or so clones, with roughly 90% observed a single time. The sequenced sample consisted of peripheral blood. These receptors originate from a man in his sixties with COVID-19, enrolled during active disease.

The V and J genes are TRBV7-9 and TRBJ2-1, with D perhaps matching TRBD1 (5 bases). Germline V gives CDR1 SEHNR, CDR2 FQNEAQ (reference sequence). The CDR3 is 13 amino acids. V gave up 1 base and J gave up 9 bases, with 10 bases separating them. The DNA of the CDR3 is TGTGCCAGCAGCTTAGGGGGCGGTTTTGAGCAGTTCTTC. The encoded protein is CASSLGGGFEQFF.

The genes are TRBV3-1 (or the pseudogene TRBV3-2) and TRBJ1-1, with 7 bases fitting TRBD1. V shed 1 base and J 5 bases; nucleotides not matched to a gene: 4. The germline V gene encodes CDR1 LGHDT and CDR2 YNNKEL (reference sequence). The CDR3 runs to 14 residues. CDR3 sequence reads: CASSQADRETEAFF. The CDR3 bases are TGTGCCAGCAGCCAAGCTGACAGGGAGACTGAAGCTTTCTTT.

This chain connects TRBV4-1 to TRBJ2-1; D not resolved. Germline V lookup: CDR1 MGHRA, CDR2 YSYEKL. V lost 4 bases, J lost 4 bases, and 8 bases lay in between. The length of the CDR3 is 13 residues. CDR3 sequence reads: CASSLNTYNEQFF. CDR3 in DNA: TGCGCCAGCAGCCTCAACACGTACAATGAGCAGTTCTTC.

The chain combines TRBV28 with TRBJ2-7, with 7 bases lining up with TRBD2. CDR1 and CDR2 (germline): MDHEN, SYDVKM. The CDR3 has 14 amino acids. The V gene end was trimmed by 5 bases and the J gene end by 0 bases; junction bases not matched to a gene: 4. In nucleotides, the CDR3 is TGTGCCAGCAGTCCAGCGGGGAACTCCTACGAGCAGTACTTC. It encodes CASSPAGNSYEQYF.

This rearrangement joins TRBV2 to TRBJ2-5; TRBD1 matches 7 bases. The CDR3 loop spans 14 amino acids. CDR1 SNHLY and CDR2 FYNNEI come from the germline V gene. V lost 4 bases to trimming and J lost 1 base; unmatched junction nucleotides: 3. The CDR3 nucleotides read TGTGCCAGCAGTGTAGGGACAGCCCAAGAGACCCAGTACTTC. As protein: CASSVGTAQETQYF.

The rearrangement joins TRBV28 to TRBJ2-1; possibly TRBD2 for D (5 bases). Germline-derived CDR1 and CDR2 are MDHEN and SYDVKM. The CDR3 is 17 amino acids. Trimming pared 6 bases from V and 1 base from J, leaving 19 bases between. CDR3 in amino acids: CASSFPLGRQSYNEQFF. For the CDR3, the DNA is TGTGCCAGCAGCTTCCCACTAGGTCGGCAATCCTACAATGAGCAGTTCTTC.

The chain uses TRBV5-8 and TRBJ1-5; possible D gene TRBD1, 5 bases. V was cut by 0 bases and J by 5 bases, with 12 bases left in between. This CDR3 region has 15 residues. Germline V gene sequence: CDR1 SGHTS, CDR2 YDEGEE. The CDR3 region has the DNA TGTGCCAGCAGCTTGGAGGGGAAGGGCTATCAGCCCCAGCATTTT. Translating it yields CASSLEGKGYQPQHF.

In its sample, this clone was seen a few times. This chain links TRBV2 with TRBJ2-5, with 9 bases fitting TRBD2. Germline values: CDR1 SNHLY, CDR2 FYNNEI. There are 13 residues in the CDR3. Losses at the gene ends were 6 bases for V and 4 bases for J; bases not matched to a gene: 3. The CDR3 bases are TGTGCCAGCAGAGGACTAGCGAGAGAGACCCAGTACTTC. It specifies CASRGLARETQYF.

This clone was seen only a few times. J is TRBJ1-4 and V is TRBV11-3; 7 positions match TRBD1. Germline assignment: CDR1 SGHNT and CDR2 YENEEA. J was trimmed by 3 bases and V by 5 bases; bases with no gene match: 6. This CDR3 is built from 15 residues. The chain's CDR3 is CASSPGTVSNEKLFF. CDR3 coding DNA: TGTGCCAGCAGCCCAGGGACAGTTTCTAATGAAAAACTGTTTTTT.

The rearrangement joins TRBV7-3 to TRBJ2-2; TRBD2 matches 9 bases. After removal of 0 bases from V and 5 bases from J, the junction contained 4 bases not matched to a gene. In germline, CDR1 is SGHTA, CDR2 FQGTGA. The CDR3 sequence is 16 residues long. The CDR3: CASSLTGTSWTGELFF. The CDR3 DNA reads TGTGCCAGCAGCTTAACGGGGACTAGCTGGACCGGGGAGCTGTTTTTT.

The J gene is TRBJ2-1, the V gene TRBV6-5; the D gene is possibly TRBD2 (7 bases). The V gene lost 6 bases and the J gene lost 8 bases, with 14 bases spanning the gap. CDR3 length: 13 amino acids. Germline CDR1 and CDR2: MNHEY and SVGAGI. The DNA for the CDR3 is TGTGCCAGCAGCCTACGGGGGGCCGATGAGCAGTTCTTC. Amino acid sequence: CASSLRGADEQFF.

CDR3 residues: CASRLGTTNGELFF. Written as DNA, the CDR3 is TGTGCCAGCAGACTCGGGACTACCAACGGGGAGCTGTTTTTT. The V call is TRBV6-5, the J call TRBJ2-2; 7 bases agree with TRBD2. The CDR3 loop spans 14 amino acids. V trimming: 6 bases; J trimming: 7 bases; junction bases outside the gene matches: 8. CDR1 MNHEY and CDR2 SVGAGI come from the germline V gene.

The chain combines TRBV7-9 with TRBJ2-2, with a weak D call TRBD2 (6 bases). Germline V CDR1 and CDR2: SEHNR, FQNEAQ (reference sequence). Trimming took 5 bases from V and 3 from J, leaving 19 bases between them. This CDR3 region has 17 residues. The CDR3 bases are TGTGCCAGCAGCCCTACACGCGGTGCGGGATACACCGGGGAGCTGTTTTTT. Translated, it gives CASSPTRGAGYTGELFF. Filled out from reference TRBV7-9 and TRBJ2-2, the complete variable domain reads DTGVSQNPRHKITKRGQNVTFRCDPISEHNRLYWYRQTLGQGPEFLTYFQNEAQLEKSRLLSDRFSAERPKGSFSTLEIQRTEQGDSAMYLCASSPTRGAGYTGELFFGEGSRLTVL.

The CDR3 DNA reads TGTGCCAGCAGTTTAGGGACATTGAGCTATGGCTACACCTTC. Translation gives CASSLGTLSYGYTF. The chain combines TRBV28 with TRBJ1-2; a possible D gene is TRBD1 (6 bases). V was clipped by 2 bases and J by 4 bases, with 11 bases between them. The germline V gene has CDR1 MDHEN and CDR2 SYDVKM. This CDR3 comprises 14 residues.

Only one count was recorded for this clone. The chain carries TRBV27 and TRBJ2-3; 16 bases agree with TRBD2. Germline-derived CDR1 and CDR2 are MNHEY and SMNVEV (reference sequence). The V gene end was trimmed by 3 bases and the J gene end by 4 bases; junction bases not matched to a gene: 7. The CDR3 has 18 amino acids. In DNA, the CDR3 is TGTGCCAGCAGTTTCGGGACTAGCGGGAGGGCCGGGTCAGATACGCAGTATTTT. This sequence encodes CASSFGTSGRAGSDTQYF.

The V and J genes are TRBV5-1 and TRBJ2-7, with a tentative D call TRBD1 (6 bases). V gave up 4 bases and J gave up 2 bases, with 13 bases separating them. This CDR3 has 14 residues. Germline V gene sequence: CDR1 SGHRS, CDR2 YFSETQ. The CDR3 is CASSVTGLAYEQYF. Written as DNA, the CDR3 is TGCGCCAGCAGCGTTACAGGGTTGGCCTACGAGCAGTACTTC.

V is TRBV5-4 and J is TRBJ1-2; 8 nucleotides agree with TRBD1. The CDR3 spans 13 residues. Germline assignment: CDR1 SGHNT and CDR2 YYREEE (reference sequence). Trimming took 1 base from V and 7 from J; bases not matched to a gene: 3. In nucleotides, the CDR3 is TGTGCCAGCAGCTTGCAGGGGGCAAGTGGCTACACCTTC. Encoded protein: CASSLQGASGYTF.

The rearrangement links TRBV27 to TRBJ1-6; weak D call: TRBD1 (5 bases). In germline, CDR1 is MNHEY, CDR2 SMNVEV (reference sequence). V lost 2 bases and J 7 bases, leaving 15 bases between the germline ends. The CDR3 runs 16 residues. This CDR3 is CASSLTPGGVNSPLHF. The DNA of the CDR3 is TGTGCCAGCAGTTTAACCCCCGGGGGGGTAAATTCACCCCTCCACTTT.

This clone is a singleton in its sample. This chain connects TRBV6-2 or TRBV6-3 to TRBJ2-1; the D gene is possibly TRBD1 (5 bases). Trimming removed 2 bases from V and 7 bases from J, with 15 bases in between. CDR1 is MNHEY, CDR2 SVGEGT, per germline. This CDR3 has 15 amino acids. The CDR3 DNA reads TGTGCCAGCAGTTACCTGACAGATAGATATAATGAGCAGTTCTTC. As protein: CASSYLTDRYNEQFF.

The V call is TRBV5-4, the J call TRBJ2-2; 9 nucleotides align to TRBD1. Germline assignment: CDR1 SGHNT and CDR2 YYREEE (reference sequence). V was pared by 3 bases and J by 7 bases, with 7 bases of the junction left unmatched. The CDR3 is 15 amino acids. The CDR3 bases are TGTGCCAGCAGCTACCGGGACAGGGTGTACGGGGAGCTGTTTTTT. It encodes CASSYRDRVYGELFF.